Sequencing of this T cell receptor beta chain was carried out in a study of identical twins. Template switching supplied a universal primer site; unique molecular identifiers were carried on the cDNA. MiXCR, run by TCRdb on the 5' RACE reads, gives a single entry per CDR3 protein. The table lists about 690,000 distinct CDR3 sequences, 6.1% of them singletons. The table lists this clonotype with many counts. No antigen is known for it. The junction does not match germline at one end; this may be a read error. Whole-study findings and limits: While abundant cord blood beta clonotypes carried fewer insertions, memory repertoires showed no such pattern.

CDR1 is SGHRS and CDR2 is YFSETQ in the germline V gene. CDR3 size: 11 residues. This clonotype was obtained from a young man in good health. The rearrangement uses TRBV5-1 and TRBJ2-3; D gene uncertain. Sequencing was performed on naive T cells sorted from blood. The CDR3 reads CASRSTDTQYF. Here the CDR3 DNA reads TGTGCCAGCAGGAGCACAGATACGCAGTATTTT.